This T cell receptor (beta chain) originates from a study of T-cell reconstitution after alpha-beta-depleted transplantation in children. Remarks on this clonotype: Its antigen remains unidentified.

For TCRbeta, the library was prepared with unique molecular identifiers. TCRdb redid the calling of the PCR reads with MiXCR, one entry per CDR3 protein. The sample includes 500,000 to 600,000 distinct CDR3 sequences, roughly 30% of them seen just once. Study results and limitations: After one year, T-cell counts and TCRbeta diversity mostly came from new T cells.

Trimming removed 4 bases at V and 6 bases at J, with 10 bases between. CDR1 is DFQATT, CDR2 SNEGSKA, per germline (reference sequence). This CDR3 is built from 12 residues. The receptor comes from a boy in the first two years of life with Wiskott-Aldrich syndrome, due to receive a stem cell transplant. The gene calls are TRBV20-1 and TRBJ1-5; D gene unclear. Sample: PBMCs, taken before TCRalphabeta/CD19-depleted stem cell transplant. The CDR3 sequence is CSATSGSQPQHF. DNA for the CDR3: TGCAGTGCTACTTCGGGGAGTCAGCCCCAGCATTTT.